The T cell receptor (beta chain) under discussion was sequenced for a study of T cell repertoires in cytomegalovirus infection. Across the study: Based on public TCR beta signatures, there were indications of CMV infection and of a matching HLA type. Overall study findings and caveats: The response measured ex vivo was dominated by TCR beta clonotypes (HLA-C-restricted and CMV-specific). Summed frequency of public TCR beta families distinguished CMV carriers with the relevant HLA.

Using its own MiXCR run on the reads, TCRdb lists one record per CDR3 protein. This sample has 400,000 to 550,000 distinct CDR3 sequences, with about 10% found just once. This clonotype was recorded at least ten times. The antigen is not known. The CDR3 covers 13 residues. Germline V gene lookup returns CDR1 SGHAT and CDR2 FQNNGV. With 2 bases removed from V and 3 bases from J, the gap between germline ends came to 4 bases. Sequenced sample: PBMCs. This chain links TRBV11-2 with TRBJ2-2; D is uncertain. This receptor was obtained from a human donor in good health (CMV status not recorded). Some clones in this sample may be carry-over from other donors' samples. This CDR3 is CASSLRHTGELFF. CDR3 DNA: TGTGCCAGCAGCTTAAGACACACCGGGGAGCTGTTTTTT. Full variable domain (remainder filled in from reference TRBV11-2 and TRBJ2-2): EAGVAQSPRYKIIEKRQSVAFWCNPISGHATLYWYQQILGQGPKLLIQFQNNGVVDDSQLPKDRFSAERLKGVDSTLKIQPAKLEDSAVYLCASSLRHTGELFFGEGSRLTVL.